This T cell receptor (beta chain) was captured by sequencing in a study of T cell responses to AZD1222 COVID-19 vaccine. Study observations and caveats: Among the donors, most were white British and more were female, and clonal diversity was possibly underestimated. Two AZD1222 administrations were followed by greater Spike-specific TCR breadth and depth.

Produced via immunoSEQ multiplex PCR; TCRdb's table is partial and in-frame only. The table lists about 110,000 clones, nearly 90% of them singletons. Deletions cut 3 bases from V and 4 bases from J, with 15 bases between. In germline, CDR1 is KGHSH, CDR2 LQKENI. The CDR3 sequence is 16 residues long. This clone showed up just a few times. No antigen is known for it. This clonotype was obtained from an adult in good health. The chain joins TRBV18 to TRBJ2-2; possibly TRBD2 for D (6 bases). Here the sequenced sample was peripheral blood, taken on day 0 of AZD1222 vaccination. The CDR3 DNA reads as TGTGCCAGCTCACCCGGGCTCCAGGGAGGCACCGGGGAGCTGTTTTTT. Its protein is CASSPGLQGGTGELFF. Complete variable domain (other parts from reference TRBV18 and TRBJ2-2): NAGVMQNPRHLVRRRGQEARLRCSPMKGHSHVYWYRQLPEEGLKFMVYLQKENIIDESGMPKERFSAEFPKEGPSILRIQQVVRGDSAAYFCASSPGLQGGTGELFFGEGSRLTVL.